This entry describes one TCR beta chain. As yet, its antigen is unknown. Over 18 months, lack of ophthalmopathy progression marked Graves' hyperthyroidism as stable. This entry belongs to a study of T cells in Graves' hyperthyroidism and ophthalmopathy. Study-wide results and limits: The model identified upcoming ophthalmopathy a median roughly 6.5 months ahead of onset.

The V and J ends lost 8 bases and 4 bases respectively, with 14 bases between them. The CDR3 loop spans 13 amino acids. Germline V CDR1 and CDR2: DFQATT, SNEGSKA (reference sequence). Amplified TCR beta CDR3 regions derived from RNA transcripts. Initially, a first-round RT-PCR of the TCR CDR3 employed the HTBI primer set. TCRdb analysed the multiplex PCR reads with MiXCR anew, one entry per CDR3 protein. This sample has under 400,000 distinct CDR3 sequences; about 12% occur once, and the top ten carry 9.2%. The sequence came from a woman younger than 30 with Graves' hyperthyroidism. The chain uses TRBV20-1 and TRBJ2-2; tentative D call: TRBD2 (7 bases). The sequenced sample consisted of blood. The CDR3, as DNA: TGCAGTTTTTACGGGGGGCCCACCGGGGAGCTGTTTTTT. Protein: CSFYGGPTGELFF.